This T cell receptor (beta chain) appears in the sequencing data of a study of blood T cell repertoires in COVID-19. Looking at the study overall: Both acute and convalescent COVID-19 samples were obtained from the United States, Italy and Spain. T cells, B-cell-depleted T cells, or PBMCs supplied cDNA or gDNA.

The CDR3 has 15 amino acids. Authors' data handling: Estimates of nucleated cell counts were drawn from the amplification of reference gene primers. Generated by immunoSEQ multiplex PCR, the TCRdb table keeps only in-frame clones and is missing some. D and trimming come from the DNA, and the V and J calls and clone size come from that table. This repertoire shows fewer than 85,000 clones, about 87% found once; its top ten account for roughly 9.1%. Sequenced material: peripheral blood. The receptor was isolated from a human donor in a cohort sampled during active COVID-19. This chain links TRBV21-1 with TRBJ2-7; the table's TRBD2 call for D was not verified on the DNA. TRBV21-1 is flagged as a pseudogene. DNA for the CDR3: TGTGCCAGCAGCAAGACTAGCGGAGGCTCCTACGAGCAGTACTTC. It codes for CASSKTSGGSYEQYF.